The rows below give T cell receptor beta chains drawn from one sample of a study of cytomegalovirus exposure and HLA in healthy donors. This table comes from immunoSEQ multiplex PCR, and its TCRdb copy is limited to in-frame clones, with some not included. The sample has about 140,000 clones; roughly four fifths are singletons. Material: PBMCs. The source of these receptors is a man aged 18 to 30 in good health and CMV-seropositive. The CDR3 runs from the conserved cysteine through the conserved F or W. The order of the fields is V gene, clone size, J gene, D gene, CDR3 DNA, CDR3 protein. D genes are given only for firm matches. Part of the rows lack a size; the others show once, few, many or a class for expanded clones.

V gene: TRBV18
clone size: few
J gene: TRBJ2-1
D gene: .
CDR3 DNA: TGTGCCAGCTCTCCCGACAGCTACAATGAGCAGTTCTTC
CDR3 protein: CASSPDSYNEQFF

V gene: TRBV6-4
clone size: .
J gene: TRBJ1-2
D gene: .
CDR3 DNA: TGTGCCAGACCAAGGGGACATTTCGATGGCTACACCTTC
CDR3 protein: CARPRGHFDGYTF

V gene: TRBV4-1
clone size: .
J gene: TRBJ2-1
D gene: .
CDR3 DNA: TGCGCCAGCAGCCAAGTCATCAATGAGCAGTTCTTC
CDR3 protein: CASSQVINEQFF

V gene: TRBV29-1
clone size: once
J gene: TRBJ2-4
D gene: .
CDR3 DNA: TGCAGCGACTACGACTTAAGAGGAAACATTCAGTACTTC
CDR3 protein: CSDYDLRGNIQYF

V gene: TRBV5-1
clone size: .
J gene: TRBJ2-7
D gene: .
CDR3 DNA: TGCGCCAGCAGCCTAGGGGACATCTCTTACGAGCAGTACTTC
CDR3 protein: CASSLGDISYEQYF

V gene: TRBV29-1
clone size: .
J gene: TRBJ2-7
D gene: TRBD2
CDR3 DNA: TGCAGCGTTGAAAATGCTAGCGGAATTCCCTTGGTATCGCAGGAGCAGTACTTC
CDR3 protein: CSVENASGIPLVSQEQYF

V gene: TRBV29-1
clone size: .
J gene: TRBJ2-1
D gene: TRBD1
CDR3 DNA: TGCAGCGTTGAGATTCCGGGACAGAGCTACAATGAGCAGTTCTTC
CDR3 protein: CSVEIPGQSYNEQFF

V gene: TRBV23-1
clone size: .
J gene: TRBJ2-7
D gene: TRBD2
CDR3 DNA: TGCGCCAGCAGTCAATCTGATTGCGGGAGGGCGGTCTTCGGCGAGCAGTACTTC
CDR3 protein: CASSQSDCGRAVFGEQYF

V gene: TRBV10-1
clone size: few
J gene: TRBJ2-5
D gene: TRBD1
CDR3 DNA: TGCGCCAGCAGTGAGTCGGGGACAGGGCGCCAAGAGACCCAGTACTTC
CDR3 protein: CASSESGTGRQETQYF

V gene: TRBV5-4
clone size: .
J gene: TRBJ2-4
D gene: TRBD2
CDR3 DNA: TGTGCCAGCAGCAGGTTCGGGACTAGCTCAACCAAAAACATTCAGTACTTC
CDR3 protein: CASSRFGTSSTKNIQYF

V gene: TRBV5-1
clone size: .
J gene: TRBJ2-1
D gene: .
CDR3 DNA: TGCGCCAGCAGCCCAACAGGAAATGAGCAGTTCTTC
CDR3 protein: CASSPTGNEQFF

V gene: TRBV13
clone size: .
J gene: TRBJ2-3
D gene: .
CDR3 DNA: TGTGCCAGCAGCTTACTTCCGGGCACAGATACGCAGTATTTT
CDR3 protein: CASSLLPGTDTQYF

V gene: TRBV5-8
clone size: .
J gene: TRBJ2-7
D gene: .
CDR3 DNA: TGTGCCAGCAGCTTCTTTAAAGACAGGCGGCTTGAATTCTCCTACGAGCAGTACTTC
CDR3 protein: CASSFFKDRRLEFSYEQYF

V gene: TRBV11-2
clone size: .
J gene: TRBJ2-1
D gene: TRBD1
CDR3 DNA: TGTGCCAGCAGCTTACGACAGGGCTCCTACAATGAGCAGTTCTTC
CDR3 protein: CASSLRQGSYNEQFF

V gene: TRBV19
clone size: .
J gene: TRBJ2-1
D gene: TRBD2
CDR3 DNA: TGTGCCAGTAGTATATTGCGGGAGAGCTCCTACAATGAGCAGTTCTTC
CDR3 protein: CASSILRESSYNEQFF

V gene: TRBV29-1
clone size: .
J gene: TRBJ2-4
D gene: .
CDR3 DNA: TGCAGCGTATTACTAGCCAAAAACATTCAGTACTTC
CDR3 protein: CSVLLAKNIQYF

V gene: TRBV27
clone size: once
J gene: TRBJ1-1
D gene: TRBD1
CDR3 DNA: TGTGCCAGCAGTCCCTCGTCCCCGGGACAGGGGTCAACTGAAGCTTTCTTT
CDR3 protein: CASSPSSPGQGSTEAFF

V gene: TRBV27
clone size: .
J gene: TRBJ2-2
D gene: TRBD1
CDR3 DNA: TGTGCCAGCAGGGGACAGGCCTACACCGGGGAGCTGTTTTTT
CDR3 protein: CASRGQAYTGELFF

V gene: TRBV5-1
clone size: .
J gene: TRBJ1-1
D gene: .
CDR3 DNA: TGCGCCAGCAGCTTGGGCCGGCAGGCGATAAACACTGAAGCTTTCTTT
CDR3 protein: CASSLGRQAINTEAFF

V gene: TRBV5-4
clone size: .
J gene: TRBJ2-3
D gene: .
CDR3 DNA: TGTGCCAGCAGCCCCCTTCCCGGGTCAGGGAGGAAAGATACGCAGTATTTT
CDR3 protein: CASSPLPGSGRKDTQYF

V gene: TRBV7-2
clone size: few
J gene: TRBJ1-2
D gene: .
CDR3 DNA: TGTGCCAGCAGCTTAGGGACTGCAACTTATGGCTACACCTTC
CDR3 protein: CASSLGTATYGYTF

V gene: TRBV5-5
clone size: .
J gene: TRBJ1-5
D gene: TRBD1
CDR3 DNA: TGTGCCAGCAGCTTACGATGGAGGGACAGGGGGCGTAATCAGCCCCAGCATTTT
CDR3 protein: CASSLRWRDRGRNQPQHF

V gene: TRBV7-9
clone size: .
J gene: TRBJ2-1
D gene: .
CDR3 DNA: TGTGCCAGCAGCCAAGGGGCGGCAGGGGCGTTAGAGCAGTTCTTC
CDR3 protein: CASSQGAAGALEQFF

V gene: TRBV18
clone size: .
J gene: TRBJ1-1
D gene: TRBD1
CDR3 DNA: TGTGCCAGCTCAGACAGGGCCCGGAGGACTGAAGCTTTCTTT
CDR3 protein: CASSDRARRTEAFF

V gene: TRBV28
clone size: .
J gene: TRBJ2-7
D gene: .
CDR3 DNA: TGTGCCAGCAGTTCGGGCAGGGTGGACGAGCAGTACTTC
CDR3 protein: CASSSGRVDEQYF

V gene: TRBV7-9
clone size: .
J gene: TRBJ1-1
D gene: .
CDR3 DNA: TGTGCCAGCAGCCCAGATGGTACAGGAGAAGCTTTCTTT
CDR3 protein: CASSPDGTGEAFF

V gene: TRBV30
clone size: .
J gene: TRBJ2-7
D gene: .
CDR3 DNA: TGTGCCTGGACGGGGGCCTACGAGCAGTACTTC
CDR3 protein: CAWTGAYEQYF

V gene: TRBV11-1
clone size: once
J gene: TRBJ2-1
D gene: .
CDR3 DNA: TGTGCCAGCACCCCGTCAGGGGGGCGCGTAGACAATGAGCAGTTCTTC
CDR3 protein: CASTPSGGRVDNEQFF

V gene: TRBV10-3
clone size: .
J gene: TRBJ1-5
D gene: .
CDR3 DNA: TGTGCCATCAGGGACGACAGTCAGCCCCAGCATTTT
CDR3 protein: CAIRDDSQPQHF

V gene: TRBV2
clone size: .
J gene: TRBJ2-3
D gene: .
CDR3 DNA: TGTGCCAGCCGCCCCCCGGTCACAGATACGCAGTATTTT
CDR3 protein: CASRPPVTDTQYF

V gene: TRBV6-6
clone size: .
J gene: TRBJ1-5
D gene: .
CDR3 DNA: TGTGCCAGCAGTTACGGGCAGGGCGGTTATGAGCCCCAGCATTTT
CDR3 protein: CASSYGQGGYEPQHF

V gene: TRBV5-6
clone size: .
J gene: TRBJ1-1
D gene: TRBD1
CDR3 DNA: TGTGCCAGCAGCGTTACAGGGGGCAGCACTGAAGCTTTCTTT
CDR3 protein: CASSVTGGSTEAFF

V gene: TRBV5-6
clone size: .
J gene: TRBJ2-7
D gene: TRBD2
CDR3 DNA: TGTGCCAGCAGCTTGGTAGGCGGGAGTCCCCACGAGCAGTACTTC
CDR3 protein: CASSLVGGSPHEQYF

V gene: TRBV28
clone size: few
J gene: TRBJ2-1
D gene: TRBD1
CDR3 DNA: TGTGCCAGCAGTGGGACAGGGGCCTCCTACAATGAGCAGTTCTTC
CDR3 protein: CASSGTGASYNEQFF

V gene: TRBV7-2
clone size: .
J gene: TRBJ1-2
D gene: .
CDR3 DNA: TGTGCCAGCAGCTTAATCAGGGGACCTGGCTACACCTTC
CDR3 protein: CASSLIRGPGYTF

V gene: TRBV5-4
clone size: .
J gene: TRBJ2-5
D gene: .
CDR3 DNA: TGTGCCAGCAGCTTGGCCAGGGCCGGTGGGACCCAGTACTTC
CDR3 protein: CASSLARAGGTQYF

V gene: TRBV19
clone size: .
J gene: TRBJ1-5
D gene: .
CDR3 DNA: TGTGCCAGCATTCAGGGGACGGGGAATCAGCCCCAGCATTTT
CDR3 protein: CASIQGTGNQPQHF

V gene: TRBV28
clone size: .
J gene: TRBJ1-3
D gene: TRBD1
CDR3 DNA: TGTGCCAGCAGTTTAACCCAGGGGGCGGGGGACACCATATATTTT
CDR3 protein: CASSLTQGAGDTIYF